This TCR beta chain was identified during a study of cytomegalovirus exposure and HLA in healthy donors. Researchers ran the PCR with 60 Vbeta and 13 Jbeta primers. Generated by immunoSEQ multiplex PCR, the TCRdb table keeps only in-frame clones and is missing some. The table has 85,000 to 130,000 clones, roughly 82% seen once; the top ten hold under 6.5%. V lost 5 bases, J lost 1 base, and 26 bases lay in between. This CDR3 comprises 19 residues. The germline V gene has CDR1 LNHDA and CDR2 SQIVND (reference sequence). This clonotype was sampled from a woman aged 50 to 60 in good health and CMV-seropositive. The sample comprised PBMCs. V and J are TRBV19 and TRBJ1-2; D possibly corresponds to TRBD1 (5 bases). CDR3 region: CASSGRGVLLGDGNYGYTF. The CDR3 DNA is TGTGCCAGTAGTGGCCGGGGGGTGCTTCTAGGGGATGGTAACTATGGCTACACCTTC.